This paragraph covers one TCR beta chain sequence. This clone was detected only a few times. Its antigen is not yet known. Base qualities were left out, and no much larger clone turns up one base away. Libraries were prepared through the immunoSEQ multiplex PCR assay. For the multiplex PCR, a mixture combining 60 forward primers for TCR Vbeta segments and 13 reverse primers for TCR Jbeta segments was used. Amplification of the CDR3 region of rearranged TCR beta genes was performed with a multiplex PCR assay on genomic DNA. Amplified TCR beta libraries were sequenced as 87-base-pair reads on the Illumina HiSeq System. In the paper's pipeline: A later analysis counted approximately 76 million unique TCR beta chains across the 666 repertoires, and 10 million to 12 million of these chains were shared by at least two donors. Raw reads were error-corrected and collapsed into unique sequences with a nearest-neighbor algorithm that merged closely related sequences to remove PCR and sequencing errors. Alignment of CDR3 sequences to IMGT reference sequences was used to assign V, D and J gene segments. For a sequence to be retained, at least a six-nucleotide match to both a V gene segment and a J gene segment was required. A rearrangement counted as productive if the CDR3 had no stop codons and remained in frame with V and J, and every other rearrangement counted as non-productive. CDR3 was defined according to IMGT convention as the region running from the second conserved V-encoded cysteine to the conserved J-encoded phenylalanine. Sequences without an unambiguous match to a single V gene segment were excluded from the earlier analysis of approximately 560 of the donors. In an earlier analysis of several hundred of the donors, a V segment was called functional when productive rearrangements were above 56.7%, and segregating when the standard deviation between donors exceeded 5%. To diagnose cytomegalovirus status from the catalog of TCR beta chain sequences, a statistical classification framework was built. In a later analysis, V and J genes were assigned by comparing TCR nucleotide sequences against IMGT/GENE-DB human TR gene sequences. A later analysis assigned CDR3 sequences and most-parsimonious VDJ recombination scenarios with the TCRdist pipeline. In a later analysis, each TCR beta chain was defined by its CDR3 amino acid sequence together with its V-gene family, and reads without a unique V-gene family were excluded. In a later analysis, nearly 600 highly shared, low-generation-probability nucleotide sequences were removed to address suspected cross-contamination and a sequencing artifact. A later analysis calculated a clonal expansion index for each public chain from normalized within-repertoire ranks of inferred template counts. A later analysis computed generation probabilities with a VDJ recombination model fitted to out-of-frame rearrangements, and checked the results against IGoR. In a later analysis, TCR-TCR, TCR-HLA and TCR-CMV co-occurrence was scored with hypergeometric tests, and a repertoire-size bias correction was applied to TCR pairs. In a later analysis, false discovery rates were estimated by permuting HLA or CMV assignments 20 times. In a later analysis, co-occurring TCRs were grouped using DBSCAN, with TCRdist sequence similarity added in when clustering inside HLA-allele-positive subsets. Co-occurrence clustering excluded repertoires with fewer than 30,000 or more than 120,000 public chains, plus five with anomalous nucleotide sharing. TCRdb stores this immuneACCESS table with in-frame sequences only. Part of the clones is absent; in the studies checked, under half of the shortfall reflects unresolved V genes, and no reason is known for the rest. Clonal size and the V and J genes are those of that table, whereas D and trimming came from the DNA. Here the sample has about 130,000 clones; 80% occur a single time. The ten most abundant clones make up 2% to 2.5% of the sample.

The record originates from a study of cytomegalovirus exposure and HLA in healthy donors (TCRdb year 2017). For context, the study as a whole: In an earlier analysis of 587 of the donors, about 260 Gb of sequence data and approximately 100 million unique TCR beta sequences from roughly 180 million T cells were reported. An early release that covered around 590 HLA-typed donors contained about 300 gigabases of sequencing data and tens of millions of unique TCR sequences. Among the approximately 400 genotyped donors, approximately 81% belonged to the genetic ancestry cluster associated with self-reported Caucasian donors. The study aimed to test whether cataloging public T cell receptors could reveal signatures of past pathogen exposure. The study profiled the T cell repertoires of 550 to 700 subjects by immunosequencing and related them to cytomegalovirus serostatus. Besides the first cohort of about 730 subjects, a separate validation cohort made up of 120 or so different subjects was used. The study combined high-throughput TCR immunosequencing, statistical association of individual TCRs with disease status, and machine learning to predict cytomegalovirus infection status. A later analysis re-examined previously published TCR beta repertoires from more than 650 donors and added high-resolution HLA genotyping to investigate patterns of TCR occurrence. Rather than using new phenotypic data, the later analysis identified candidate immune exposures from TCR beta sequences and from how often those sequences occurred across donors. An earlier analysis of approximately 580 of the donors used high-throughput TCR beta sequencing to judge whether each TCR beta V gene segment behaved as functional or pseudogenic. Donor age, sex, ethnicity and CMV serostatus were compiled alongside the repertoire data. Genome-wide SNP genotypes for about three fifths of the roughly 670 donors were used in a later genetic analysis, which treated that subset as a discovery cohort. Every discovery cohort repertoire had been produced on one sequencing platform. Class I and class II HLA loci were covered by the typing at four-digit resolution. The number of donors typed differed by locus, with about 620-630 for A, B, C, DRB1 and DQB1, roughly 520 for DQA1, about 610 for DPA1, and under 490 for DPB1. Roughly five DR-DQ haplotypes were handled as single units for association and clustering, since linkage in the cohort was strong. Across some 400 genotyped donors of the cohort, an average of approximately 220,000 unique TCR beta nucleotide sequences per donor were sequenced, and 15% to 20% of those sequences were non-productive. On the study overall, not on this receptor specifically: In an earlier analysis of under 600 of the donors, most TCR beta V segments were observed in productive rearrangements about 87% or about 30% of the time, broadly matching IMGT annotations. Immune exposure information for the cohort was limited to CMV serostatus. A cluster of highly shared sequence variants was judged likely to represent a technical artifact of the sequencing pipeline. A later analysis found that HLA-associated TCR beta chains were more clonally expanded and had lower generation probabilities than equally common non-associated chains. A further reported finding was that TCR beta sequences accurately predicted the HLA-A and HLA-B alleles for most subjects in the first cohort. Because HLA typing was unavailable for some donors at each locus, only the typed subset was used in association tests. The authors suggested that the approach could potentially be generalized to other disease states and immunological phenotypes. In a later genetic analysis, fewer N-insertions in productive TCRs were reported among donors in an Asian-associated ancestry cluster than the 666-donor mean. A later analysis found that most CMV-associated TCR beta chains appeared HLA-restricted, with HLA associations seemingly driven largely by CMV exposure. While some public TCRs were present in many individuals, most TCR sequences turned up only very rarely across donors. A later analysis associated roughly 17,000 TCR beta sequences with specific HLA alleles at a false discovery rate of 0.05. The study listed over 150 TCR beta chains as associated with cytomegalovirus. Linkage disequilibrium might explain the correlated functional status among segregating V segments, but an unknown experimental factor could not be ruled out. According to a later analysis, TCR association rates differed among HLA loci, with DRB1 alleles showing the most associated TCRs and HLA-C alleles showing the fewest. In vitro tests confirmed that a few of the cytomegalovirus-associated TCR beta chains recognize cytomegalovirus antigens. Sequencing depth was assumed to be roughly uniform across donors in the presence/absence analyses, though that assumption may not hold. Several of the top co-occurrence clusters appeared to be linked to parvovirus B19, influenza, CMV and Epstein-Barr virus, according to a later analysis. Over 15 rarely observed V segments, including chromosome 9 orphons, were excluded from the earlier analysis of a few hundred of the donors because counts were too low. Because the 87-base-pair reads could not distinguish some IMGT-functional V segments, including TRBV6-2 and TRBV6-3, those segments were excluded. This cohort had only TCR beta chains sequenced, and the lack of alpha or paired-chain data limited which features could be detected. In both the original and validation cohorts, the classifier was reported to diagnose cytomegalovirus status with high specificity and sensitivity. When HLA alleles, especially DR and DQ, strongly co-occurred, TCR associations were difficult to assign to individual alleles. An association between a missense DCLRE1C variant and V-gene and J-gene trimming of TCR beta chains was found in a later genetic analysis and replicated in an independent cohort.

The cohort was made up of 666 healthy bone marrow donors. At the time of sampling, every cohort member was nominally healthy, though immune exposures that went unrecorded were likely present. The donor tested CMV seronegative and was one of the 352 seronegative cohort members. A peripheral blood sample was collected from each donor, and TCR beta sequencing was performed on peripheral blood mononuclear cells. Genomic DNA extraction from the blood cell samples was performed with the Qiagen DNeasy Blood Extraction Kit. There are 17 amino acids in the CDR3, from cysteine to phenylalanine inclusive. The CDR3 DNA has 51 bases and is translated from base 1. The CDR1 and CDR2 encoded by the germline V gene are MGHRA and YSYEKL. The junction shows trimming of 0 bases on V and 8 bases on J, and the gene matches do not reach 12 bases of it.

What was sequenced was PBMCs. The receptor chain draws on TRBV4-1 and TRBJ1-4; 7 central nucleotides agree with TRBD1. This TCR came from a young man in good health and CMV-seronegative. The nucleotides are TGCGCCAGCAGCCAAGATGGCGGACGGGACAGCCAAGAAAAACTGTTTTTT. This encodes CASSQDGGRDSQEKLFF.